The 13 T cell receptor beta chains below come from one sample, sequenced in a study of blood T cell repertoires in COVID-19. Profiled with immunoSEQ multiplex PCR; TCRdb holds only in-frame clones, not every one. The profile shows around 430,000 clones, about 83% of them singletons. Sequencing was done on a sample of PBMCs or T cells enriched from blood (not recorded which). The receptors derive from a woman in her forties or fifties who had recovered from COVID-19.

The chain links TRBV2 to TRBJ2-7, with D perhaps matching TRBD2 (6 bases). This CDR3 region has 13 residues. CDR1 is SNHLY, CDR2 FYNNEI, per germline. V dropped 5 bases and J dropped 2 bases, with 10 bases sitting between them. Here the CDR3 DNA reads TGTGCCAGCAGTAGCGGGCCCACCTACGAGCAGTACTTC. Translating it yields CASSSGPTYEQYF.

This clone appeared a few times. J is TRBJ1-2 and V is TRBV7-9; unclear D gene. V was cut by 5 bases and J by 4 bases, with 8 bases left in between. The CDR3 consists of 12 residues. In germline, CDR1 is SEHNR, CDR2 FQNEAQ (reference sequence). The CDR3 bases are TGTGCCAGCAGCCCATTGGCCTATGGCTACACCTTC. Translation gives CASSPLAYGYTF.

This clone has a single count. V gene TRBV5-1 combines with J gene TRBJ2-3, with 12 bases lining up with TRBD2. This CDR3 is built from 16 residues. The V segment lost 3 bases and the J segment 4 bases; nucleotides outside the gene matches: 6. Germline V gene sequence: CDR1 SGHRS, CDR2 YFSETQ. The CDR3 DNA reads TGCGCCAGCAGCTCAATTTCTAGCGGGGGGGCAGATACGCAGTATTTT. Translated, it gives CASSSISSGGADTQYF.

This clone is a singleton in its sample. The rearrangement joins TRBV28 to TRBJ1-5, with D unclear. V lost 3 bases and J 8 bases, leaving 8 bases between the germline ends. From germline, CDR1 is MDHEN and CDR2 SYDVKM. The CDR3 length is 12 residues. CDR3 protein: CASSFYVEPQHF. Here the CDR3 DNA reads TGTGCCAGCAGTTTCTACGTGGAGCCCCAGCATTTT.

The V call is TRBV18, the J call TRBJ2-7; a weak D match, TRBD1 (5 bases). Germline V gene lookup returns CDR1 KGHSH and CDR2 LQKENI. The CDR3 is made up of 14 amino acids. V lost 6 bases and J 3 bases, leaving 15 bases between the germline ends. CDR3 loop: CASSPQGTVYEQYF. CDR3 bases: TGTGCCAGCTCGCCGCAGGGTACGGTCTACGAGCAGTACTTC.

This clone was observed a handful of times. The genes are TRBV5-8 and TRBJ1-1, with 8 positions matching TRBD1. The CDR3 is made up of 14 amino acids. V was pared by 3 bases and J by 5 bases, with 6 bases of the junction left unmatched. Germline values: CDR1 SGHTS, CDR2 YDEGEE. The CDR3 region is CASSSNRGITEAFF. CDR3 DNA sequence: TGTGCCAGCAGCTCGAACAGGGGGATAACTGAAGCTTTCTTT.

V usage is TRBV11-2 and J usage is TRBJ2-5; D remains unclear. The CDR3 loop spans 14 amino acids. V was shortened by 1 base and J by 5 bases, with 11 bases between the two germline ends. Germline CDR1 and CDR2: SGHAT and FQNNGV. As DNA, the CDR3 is TGTGCCAGCAGCTTAGCGTTGAGGCGGGAGACCCAGTACTTC. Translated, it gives CASSLALRRETQYF.

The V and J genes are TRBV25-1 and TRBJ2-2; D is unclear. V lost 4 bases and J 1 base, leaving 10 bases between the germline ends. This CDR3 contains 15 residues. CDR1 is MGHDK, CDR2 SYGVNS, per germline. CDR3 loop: CASSGNRRNTGELFF. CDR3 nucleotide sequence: TGTGCCAGCAGTGGCAACCGCAGGAACACCGGGGAGCTGTTTTTT.

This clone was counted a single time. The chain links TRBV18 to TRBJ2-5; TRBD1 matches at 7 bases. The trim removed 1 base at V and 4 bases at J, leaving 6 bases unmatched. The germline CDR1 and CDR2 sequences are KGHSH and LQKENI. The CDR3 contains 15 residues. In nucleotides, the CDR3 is TGTGCCAGCTCACCACGGCGACAGGGCGGAGAGACCCAGTACTTC. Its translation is CASSPRRQGGETQYF.

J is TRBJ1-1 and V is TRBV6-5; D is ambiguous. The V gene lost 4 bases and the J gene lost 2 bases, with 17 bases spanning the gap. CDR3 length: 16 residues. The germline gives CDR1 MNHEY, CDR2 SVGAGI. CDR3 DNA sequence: TGTGCCAGCAGTTTTTTTTTCGGGTCCCCAAACACTGAAGCTTTCTTT. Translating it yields CASSFFFGSPNTEAFF.

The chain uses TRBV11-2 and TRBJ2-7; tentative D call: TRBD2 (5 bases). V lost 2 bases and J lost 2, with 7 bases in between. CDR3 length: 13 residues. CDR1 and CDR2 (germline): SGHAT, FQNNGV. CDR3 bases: TGTGCCAGCAGCTTATCCGGGACCTACGAGCAGTACTTC. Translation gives CASSLSGTYEQYF. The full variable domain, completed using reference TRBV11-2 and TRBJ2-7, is EAGVAQSPRYKIIEKRQSVAFWCNPISGHATLYWYQQILGQGPKLLIQFQNNGVVDDSQLPKDRFSAERLKGVDSTLKIQPAKLEDSAVYLCASSLSGTYEQYFGPGTRLTVT.

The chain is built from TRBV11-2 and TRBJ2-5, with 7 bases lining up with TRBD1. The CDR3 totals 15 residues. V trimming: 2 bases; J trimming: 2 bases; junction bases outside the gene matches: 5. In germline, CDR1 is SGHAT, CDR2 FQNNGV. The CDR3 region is CASSLFRDRQETQYF. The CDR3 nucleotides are TGTGCCAGCAGCTTATTCCGGGACAGACAAGAGACCCAGTACTTC.

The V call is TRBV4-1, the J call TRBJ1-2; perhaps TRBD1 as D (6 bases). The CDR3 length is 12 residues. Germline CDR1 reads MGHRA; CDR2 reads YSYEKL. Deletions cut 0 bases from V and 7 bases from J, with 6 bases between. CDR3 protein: CASSQDRGGYTF. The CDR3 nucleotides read TGCGCCAGCAGCCAAGACAGGGGTGGCTACACCTTC.